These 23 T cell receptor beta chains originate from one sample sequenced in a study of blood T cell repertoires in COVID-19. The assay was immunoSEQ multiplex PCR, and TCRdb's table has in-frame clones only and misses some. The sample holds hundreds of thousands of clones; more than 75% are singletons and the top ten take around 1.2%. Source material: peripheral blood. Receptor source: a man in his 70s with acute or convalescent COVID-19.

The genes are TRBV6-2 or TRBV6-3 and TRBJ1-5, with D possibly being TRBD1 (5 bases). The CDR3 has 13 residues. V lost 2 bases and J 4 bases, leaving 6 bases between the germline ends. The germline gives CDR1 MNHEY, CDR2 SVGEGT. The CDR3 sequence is CASSYDRNQPQHF. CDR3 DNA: TGTGCCAGCAGTTACGACAGAAATCAGCCCCAGCATTTT.

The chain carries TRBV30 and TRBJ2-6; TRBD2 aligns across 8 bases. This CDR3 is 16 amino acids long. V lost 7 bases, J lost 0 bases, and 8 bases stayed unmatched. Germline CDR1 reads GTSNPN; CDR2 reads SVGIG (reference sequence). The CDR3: CASFLAGLSGANVLTF. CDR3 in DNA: TGTGCCTCCTTTTTAGCGGGGCTCTCTGGGGCCAACGTCCTGACTTTC.

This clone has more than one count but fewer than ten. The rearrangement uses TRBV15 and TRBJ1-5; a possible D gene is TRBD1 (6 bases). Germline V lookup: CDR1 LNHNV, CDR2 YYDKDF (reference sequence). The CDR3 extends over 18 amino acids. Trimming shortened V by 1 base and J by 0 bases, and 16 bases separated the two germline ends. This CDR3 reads CATSRGYLTGISNQPQHF. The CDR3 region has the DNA TGTGCCACCAGCAGAGGGTACCTAACAGGGATTAGCAATCAGCCCCAGCATTTT. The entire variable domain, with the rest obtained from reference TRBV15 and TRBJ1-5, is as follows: DAMVIQNPRYQVTQFGKPVTLSCSQTLNHNVMYWYQQKSSQAPKLLFHYYDKDFNNEADTPDNFQSRRPNTSFCFLDIRSPGLGDTAMYLCATSRGYLTGISNQPQHFGDGTRLSIL.

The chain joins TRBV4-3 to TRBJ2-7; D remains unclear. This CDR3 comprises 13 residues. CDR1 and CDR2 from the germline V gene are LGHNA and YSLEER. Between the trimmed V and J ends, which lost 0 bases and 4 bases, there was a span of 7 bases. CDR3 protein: CASSQEHGYEQYF. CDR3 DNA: TGCGCCAGCAGCCAAGAACACGGGTACGAGCAGTACTTC.

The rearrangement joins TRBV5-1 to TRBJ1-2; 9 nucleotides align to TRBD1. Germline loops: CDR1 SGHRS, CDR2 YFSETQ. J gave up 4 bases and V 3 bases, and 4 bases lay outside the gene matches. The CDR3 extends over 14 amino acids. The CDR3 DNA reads TGCGCCAGCAGCTGGGGACAGGGCCCCTATGGCTACACCTTC. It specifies CASSWGQGPYGYTF.

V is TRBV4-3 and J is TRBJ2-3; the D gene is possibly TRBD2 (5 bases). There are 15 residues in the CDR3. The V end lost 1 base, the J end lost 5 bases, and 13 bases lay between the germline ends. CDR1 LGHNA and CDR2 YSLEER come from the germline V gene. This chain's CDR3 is CASSQVGVAGDTQYF. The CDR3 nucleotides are TGCGCCAGCAGCCAAGTCGGGGTAGCAGGAGATACGCAGTATTTT.

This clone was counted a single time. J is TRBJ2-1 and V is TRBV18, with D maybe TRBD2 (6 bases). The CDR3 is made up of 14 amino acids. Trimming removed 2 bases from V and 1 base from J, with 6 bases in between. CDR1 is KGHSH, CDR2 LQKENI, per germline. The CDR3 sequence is CASSPAGSYNEQFF. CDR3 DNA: TGTGCCAGCTCACCAGCGGGGTCCTACAATGAGCAGTTCTTC.

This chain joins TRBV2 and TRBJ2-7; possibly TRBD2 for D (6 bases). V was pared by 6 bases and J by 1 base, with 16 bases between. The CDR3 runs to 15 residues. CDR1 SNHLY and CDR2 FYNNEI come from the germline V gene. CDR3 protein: CASSPAGGKSYEQYF. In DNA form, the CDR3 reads TGTGCCAGCAGCCCTGCCGGGGGTAAGTCCTACGAGCAGTACTTC.

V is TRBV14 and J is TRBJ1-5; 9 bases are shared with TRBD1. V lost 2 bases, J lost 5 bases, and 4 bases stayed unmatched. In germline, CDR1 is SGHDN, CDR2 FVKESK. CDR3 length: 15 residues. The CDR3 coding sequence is TGTGCCAGCAGCCAAACAGGGGGCTGGGATCAGCCCCAGCATTTT. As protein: CASSQTGGWDQPQHF. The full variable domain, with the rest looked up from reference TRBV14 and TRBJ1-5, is EAGVTQFPSHSVIEKGQTVTLRCDPISGHDNLYWYRRVMGKEIKFLLHFVKESKQDESGMPNNRFLAERTGGTYSTLKVQPAELEDSGVYFCASSQTGGWDQPQHFGDGTRLSIL.

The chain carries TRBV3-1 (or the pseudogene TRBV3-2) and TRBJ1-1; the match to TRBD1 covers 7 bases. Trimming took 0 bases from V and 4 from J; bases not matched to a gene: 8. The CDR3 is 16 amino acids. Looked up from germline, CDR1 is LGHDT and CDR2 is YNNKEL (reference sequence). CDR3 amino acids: CASSQDAGAGGTEAFF. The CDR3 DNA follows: TGTGCCAGCAGCCAAGATGCCGGGGCAGGGGGCACTGAAGCTTTCTTT.

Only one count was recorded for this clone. The CDR3 protein is CASSPTGGETQYF. Here the CDR3 DNA reads TGTGCCAGCTCACCAACAGGGGGGGAGACCCAGTACTTC. The chain links TRBV18 to TRBJ2-5, with TRBD1 matching over 8 bases. CDR3 length equals 13 residues. After removal of 2 bases from V and 5 bases from J, the junction contained 1 base not matched to a gene. Germline V gives CDR1 KGHSH, CDR2 LQKENI.

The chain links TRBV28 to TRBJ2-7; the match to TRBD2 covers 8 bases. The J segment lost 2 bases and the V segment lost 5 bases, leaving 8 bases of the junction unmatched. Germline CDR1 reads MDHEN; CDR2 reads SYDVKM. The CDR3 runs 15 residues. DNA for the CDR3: TGTGCCAGCAGTACCCGTAGCGGGAAAACCTACGAGCAGTACTTC. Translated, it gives CASSTRSGKTYEQYF. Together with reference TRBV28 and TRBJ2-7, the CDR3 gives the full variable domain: DVKVTQSSRYLVKRTGEKVFLECVQDMDHENMFWYRQDPGLGLRLIYFSYDVKMKEKGDIPEGYSVSREKKERFSLILESASTNQTSMYLCASSTRSGKTYEQYFGPGTRLTVT.

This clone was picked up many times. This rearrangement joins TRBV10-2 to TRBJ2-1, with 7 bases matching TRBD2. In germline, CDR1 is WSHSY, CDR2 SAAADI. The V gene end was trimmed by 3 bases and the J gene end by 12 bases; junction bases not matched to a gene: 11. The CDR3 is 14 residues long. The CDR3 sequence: CASSEGDYIRRQFF. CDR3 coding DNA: TGCGCCAGCAGTGAAGGGGACTACATAAGGAGGCAGTTCTTC.

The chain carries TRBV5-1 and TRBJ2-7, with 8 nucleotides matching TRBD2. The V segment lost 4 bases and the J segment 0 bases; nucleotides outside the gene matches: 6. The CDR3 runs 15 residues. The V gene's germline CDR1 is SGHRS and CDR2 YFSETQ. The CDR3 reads CASSPLGTSSYEQYF. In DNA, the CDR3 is TGCGCCAGCAGCCCCCTTGGGACTAGCTCCTACGAGCAGTACTTC.

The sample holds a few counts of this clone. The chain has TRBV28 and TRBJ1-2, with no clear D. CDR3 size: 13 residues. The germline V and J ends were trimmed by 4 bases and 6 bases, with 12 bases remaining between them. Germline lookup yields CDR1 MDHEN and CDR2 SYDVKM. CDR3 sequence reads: CASSWGQRDGYTF. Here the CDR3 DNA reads TGTGCCAGCAGTTGGGGTCAGAGGGATGGCTACACCTTC.

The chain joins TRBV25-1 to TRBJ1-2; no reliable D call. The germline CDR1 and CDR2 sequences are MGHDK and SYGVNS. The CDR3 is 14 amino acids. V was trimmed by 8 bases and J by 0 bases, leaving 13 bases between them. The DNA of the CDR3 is TGTGCCAGCGCCCGGGCGGGAGCTAACTATGGCTACACCTTC. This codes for CASARAGANYGYTF.

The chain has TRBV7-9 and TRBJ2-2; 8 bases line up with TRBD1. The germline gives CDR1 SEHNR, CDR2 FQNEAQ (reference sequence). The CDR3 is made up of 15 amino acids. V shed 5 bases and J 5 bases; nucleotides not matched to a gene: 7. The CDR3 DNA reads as TGTGCCAGCAGCACCCAAGACAGGGGAACCGGGGAGCTGTTTTTT. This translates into CASSTQDRGTGELFF.

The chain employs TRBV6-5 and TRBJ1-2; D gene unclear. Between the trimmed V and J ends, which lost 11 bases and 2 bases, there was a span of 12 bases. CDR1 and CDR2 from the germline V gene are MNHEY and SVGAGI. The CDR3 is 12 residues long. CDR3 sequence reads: CAGMGGNYGYTF. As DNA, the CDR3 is TGTGCCGGGATGGGAGGGAACTATGGCTACACCTTC.

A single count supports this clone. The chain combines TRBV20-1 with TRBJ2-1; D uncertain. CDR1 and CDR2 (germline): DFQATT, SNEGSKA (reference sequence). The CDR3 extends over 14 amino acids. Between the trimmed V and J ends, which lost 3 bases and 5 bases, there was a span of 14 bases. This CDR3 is CSASPRPTDNEQFF. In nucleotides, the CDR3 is TGCAGTGCTAGTCCGCGGCCTACCGACAATGAGCAGTTCTTC.

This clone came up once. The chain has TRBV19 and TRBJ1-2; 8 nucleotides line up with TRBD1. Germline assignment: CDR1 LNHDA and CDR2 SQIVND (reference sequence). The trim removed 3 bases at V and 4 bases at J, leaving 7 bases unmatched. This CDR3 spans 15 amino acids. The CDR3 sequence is CASSIRDRQPYGYTF. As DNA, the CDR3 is TGTGCCAGTAGTATCCGGGACAGGCAGCCCTATGGCTACACCTTC. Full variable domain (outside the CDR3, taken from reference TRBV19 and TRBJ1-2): DGGITQSPKYLFRKEGQNVTLSCEQNLNHDAMYWYRQDPGQGLRLIYYSQIVNDFQKGDIAEGYSVSREKKESFPLTVTSAQKNPTAFYLCASSIRDRQPYGYTFGSGTRLTVV.

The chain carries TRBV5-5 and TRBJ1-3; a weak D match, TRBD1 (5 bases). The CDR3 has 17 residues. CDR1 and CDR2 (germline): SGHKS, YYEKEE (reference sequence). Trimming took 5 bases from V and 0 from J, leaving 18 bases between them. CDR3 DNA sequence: TGTGCCAGCAGTCTCGACAGCCACCTAAGCTCTGGAAACACCATATATTTT. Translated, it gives CASSLDSHLSSGNTIYF.

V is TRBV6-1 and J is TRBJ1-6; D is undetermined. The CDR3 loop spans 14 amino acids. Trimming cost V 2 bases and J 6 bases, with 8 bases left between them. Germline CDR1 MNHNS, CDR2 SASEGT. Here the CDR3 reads CASSETVLNSPLHF. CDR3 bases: TGTGCCAGCAGTGAAACGGTCCTTAATTCACCCCTCCACTTT.

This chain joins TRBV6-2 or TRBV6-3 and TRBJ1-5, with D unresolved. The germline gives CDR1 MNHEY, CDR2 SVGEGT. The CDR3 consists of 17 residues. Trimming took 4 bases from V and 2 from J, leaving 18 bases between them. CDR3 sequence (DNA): TGTGCCAGCAGTTCCCTGGAACGACGGGGTGGCAATCAGCCCCAGCATTTT. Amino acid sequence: CASSSLERRGGNQPQHF.